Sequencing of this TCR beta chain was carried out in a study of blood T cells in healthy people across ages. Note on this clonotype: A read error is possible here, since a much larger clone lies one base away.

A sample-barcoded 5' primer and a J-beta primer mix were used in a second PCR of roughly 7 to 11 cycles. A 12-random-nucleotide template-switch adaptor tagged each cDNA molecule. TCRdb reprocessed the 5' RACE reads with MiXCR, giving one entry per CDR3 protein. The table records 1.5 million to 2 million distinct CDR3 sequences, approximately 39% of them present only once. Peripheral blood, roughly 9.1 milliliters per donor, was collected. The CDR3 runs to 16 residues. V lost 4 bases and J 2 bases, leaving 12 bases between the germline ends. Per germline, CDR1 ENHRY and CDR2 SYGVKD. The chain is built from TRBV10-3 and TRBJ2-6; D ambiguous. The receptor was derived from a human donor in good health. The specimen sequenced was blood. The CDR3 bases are TGTGCCATCAGTGGGTCATCAGGAGCTGGGGCCAACGTCCTGACTTTC. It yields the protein CAISGSSGAGANVLTF.